This T cell receptor (beta chain) was retrieved from a study of CD8 T cells in ankylosing spondylitis. This CDR3 is built from 15 residues. The ends were cut back, 11 bases at V and 2 bases at J, with 20 bases in the middle. Germline assignment: CDR1 SEHNR and CDR2 FQNEAQ (reference sequence). Regarding the study as a whole: There was a TCR beta motif, made of several highly homologous variants, that appeared characteristic of ankylosing spondylitis blood. CD8+ disease-linked clones were present at relatively low frequencies in blood. Past studies reported some motif variants in reactive arthritis synovial fluid and blood.

TCRdb passed the 5' RACE reads through MiXCR, listing each CDR3 protein once. The sample lists hundreds of thousands of distinct CDR3 sequences, 10% to 15% occurring once. This clonotype was detected a few times. The antigen is unknown. The sequence derives from a male donor with ankylosing spondylitis. The sequenced sample was blood, either unsorted or a sorted T cell fraction (not recorded which). V usage is TRBV7-9 and J usage is TRBJ2-3; possibly TRBD1 for D (6 bases). CDR3 residues: CAQTGETGATDTQYF. CDR3 bases: TGTGCCCAAACCGGCGAGACAGGCGCCACAGATACGCAGTATTTT.